The 21 T cell receptor beta chains in this list originate from one sample, sequenced in a study of shared clonotypes between healthy human individuals. The table came from immunoSEQ multiplex PCR; TCRdb's copy has only in-frame clones and leaves some out. The table shows fewer than 1.8 million clones, with 97% to 99% occurring only once. The sample consisted of naive CD4+ T cells sorted from blood. Subset here: CD45RA+ positively selected. These receptors were obtained from a young man in good health.

The V gene is TRBV19, the J gene TRBJ1-3; 7 bases map to TRBD1. CDR3 size: 17 residues. CDR1 is LNHDA and CDR2 is SQIVND in the germline V gene (reference sequence). The J segment lost 0 bases and the V segment lost 7 bases, leaving 12 bases of the junction unmatched. In DNA form, the CDR3 reads TGTGCCAGTACCTGGACAGGCCCGGTCAGCTCTGGAAACACCATATATTTT. Amino acid sequence: CASTWTGPVSSGNTIYF.

Here the CDR3 reads CASSPGAAQQETQYF. The CDR3 DNA reads as TGTGCCAGCAGCCCAGGGGCAGCACAGCAAGAGACCCAGTACTTC. The genes are TRBV7-9 and TRBJ2-5, with D possibly matching TRBD1 (6 bases). V was shortened by 5 bases and J by 2 bases, with 15 bases between the two germline ends. CDR1 is SEHNR, CDR2 FQNEAQ, per germline (reference sequence). This CDR3 region has 15 residues.

The table lists this clone with a count of one. V usage is TRBV28 and J usage is TRBJ2-7; weak D call: TRBD1 (6 bases). The germline CDR1 and CDR2 sequences are MDHEN and SYDVKM. The CDR3 contains 12 residues. The V and J ends lost 6 bases and 5 bases respectively, with 11 bases between them. The CDR3 DNA sequence: TGTGCCAGCAGCCTTACAGGGCACGAGCAGTACTTC. Translated, it gives CASSLTGHEQYF.

The chain employs TRBV18 and TRBJ1-5, with no clear D. The CDR3 is made up of 16 amino acids. The V and J ends lost 2 bases and 2 bases respectively, with 13 bases between them. Germline V CDR1 and CDR2: KGHSH, LQKENI. The CDR3 loop is CASSPTRPPRNQPQHF. Here the CDR3 DNA reads TGTGCCAGCTCACCAACCAGGCCCCCACGCAATCAGCCCCAGCATTTT.

The J gene is TRBJ1-3, the V gene TRBV5-4, with D unclear. This CDR3 has 13 amino acids. CDR1 is SGHNT and CDR2 is YYREEE in the germline V gene (reference sequence). V lost 7 bases and J 0 bases, leaving 8 bases between the germline ends. The CDR3 bases are TGTGCCAGCCACCTGAGCTCTGGAAACACCATATATTTT. Its protein is CASHLSSGNTIYF. The whole variable domain, filled in from reference TRBV5-4 and TRBJ1-3, reads ETGVTQSPTHLIKTRGQQVTLRCSSQSGHNTVSWYQQALGQGPQFIFQYYREEENGRGNFPPRFSGLQFPNYSSELNVNALELDDSALYLCASHLSSGNTIYFGEGSWLTVV.

The chain is built from TRBV5-1 and TRBJ1-3; 7 bases are shared with TRBD1. CDR3 size: 12 residues. Looked up from germline, CDR1 is SGHRS and CDR2 is YFSETQ. V was clipped by 1 base and J by 11 bases; unmatched bases: 3. The CDR3 DNA reads TGCGCCAGCAGCTTGACAGGGGAAGCCATATATTTT. Translated, it gives CASSLTGEAIYF.

This rearrangement joins TRBV6-5 to TRBJ2-1, with a weak D call TRBD1 (6 bases). The germline CDR1 and CDR2 sequences are MNHEY and SVGAGI. CDR3 size: 13 residues. Trimming took 7 bases from V and 5 from J, leaving 12 bases between them. CDR3 residues: CASNEGDDNEQFF. In DNA, the CDR3 is TGTGCCAGCAATGAGGGGGACGACAATGAGCAGTTCTTC.

Only one count was recorded for this clone. The chain joins TRBV5-4 to TRBJ1-2; tentative D call: TRBD1 (6 bases). CDR1 SGHNT and CDR2 YYREEE come from the germline V gene (reference sequence). The CDR3 has 13 amino acids. The V and J ends lost 4 bases and 7 bases respectively, with 14 bases between them. This CDR3 is CASSPDSASGYTF. The CDR3 DNA follows: TGTGCCAGCAGCCCGGACAGTGCTTCTGGCTACACCTTC.

The chain employs TRBV7-2 and TRBJ1-2; D is unresolved. V lost 1 base and J lost 4, with 7 bases in between. This CDR3 is built from 13 residues. In germline, CDR1 is SGHTA, CDR2 FQGNSA. In nucleotides, the CDR3 is TGTGCCAGCAGCTTAGGGGTTACCTATGGCTACACCTTC. The encoded protein is CASSLGVTYGYTF.

The V gene is TRBV21-1, the J gene TRBJ2-3; the D call TRBD2 from the table was never checked on the DNA. TRBV21-1 constitutes a pseudogene. This CDR3 has 16 residues. The CDR3 DNA sequence: TGTGCCAGCAGCCCCAGGCCGGGGGGGAAGGGGGATACGCAGTATTTT. Residues: CASSPRPGGKGDTQYF.

This chain links TRBV5-1 with TRBJ1-3; D uncertain. This CDR3 has 13 residues. V lost 3 bases to trimming and J lost 6 bases, with 10 bases between them. Germline V gives CDR1 SGHRS, CDR2 YFSETQ. CDR3 nucleotides: TGCGCCAGCAGCTCCGGACGTCTAAACACCATATATTTT. Amino acid sequence: CASSSGRLNTIYF.

J is TRBJ1-1 and V is TRBV7-9; 8 bases line up with TRBD1. This CDR3 is built from 13 residues. Germline CDR1 and CDR2: SEHNR and FQNEAQ (reference sequence). Trimming took 3 bases from V and 6 from J; bases not matched to a gene: 3. The DNA of the CDR3 is TGTGCCAGCAGCTTTCAGGGGGCGGCTGAAGCTTTCTTT. It translates to CASSFQGAAEAFF.

The rearrangement uses TRBV20-1 and TRBJ2-3; D not resolved. The CDR3 runs 11 residues. Germline-derived CDR1 and CDR2 are DFQATT and SNEGSKA (reference sequence). V lost 5 bases and J 7 bases, leaving 10 bases between the germline ends. Here the CDR3 reads CSAHNQNTQYF. CDR3 sequence (DNA): TGCAGTGCTCATAACCAGAATACGCAGTATTTT.

The rearrangement links TRBV9 to TRBJ2-2; D possibly uses TRBD1 or TRBD2 (5 bases each). V was shortened by 5 bases and J by 0 bases, with 11 bases between the two germline ends. Germline V gene data show CDR1 as SGDLS and CDR2 as YYNGEE. The CDR3 is 15 amino acids. CDR3 nucleotide sequence: TGTGCCAGCAGGAGGGGCTTACCGAACACCGGGGAGCTGTTTTTT. Translating it yields CASRRGLPNTGELFF. Complete variable domain (other parts from reference TRBV9 and TRBJ2-2): DSGVTQTPKHLITATGQRVTLRCSPRSGDLSVYWYQQSLDQGLQFLIQYYNGEERAKGNILERFSAQQFPDLHSELNLSSLELGDSALYFCASRRGLPNTGELFFGEGSRLTVL.

The chain is built from TRBV5-4 and TRBJ2-6; D gene unclear. The germline V gene encodes CDR1 SGHNT and CDR2 YYREEE (reference sequence). V was clipped by 4 bases and J by 4 bases, with 18 bases between them. The CDR3 is 17 residues long. CDR3 amino acids: CASSLYPPAAGANVLTF. CDR3 in DNA: TGTGCCAGCAGCCTATACCCTCCGGCAGCCGGGGCCAACGTCCTGACTTTC. Full variable domain (missing parts from reference TRBV5-4 and TRBJ2-6): ETGVTQSPTHLIKTRGQQVTLRCSSQSGHNTVSWYQQALGQGPQFIFQYYREEENGRGNFPPRFSGLQFPNYSSELNVNALELDDSALYLCASSLYPPAAGANVLTFGAGSRLTVL.

The genes are TRBV30 and TRBJ1-1; TRBD1 agrees at 7 bases. Germline CDR1 GTSNPN, CDR2 SVGIG (reference sequence). Losses at the gene ends were 7 bases for V and 0 bases for J; bases not matched to a gene: 5. The CDR3 is made up of 13 amino acids. CDR3 sequence reads: CASQGQLNTEAFF. The CDR3 coding sequence is TGTGCCTCCCAGGGACAGTTGAACACTGAAGCTTTCTTT. Combining the CDR3 with reference TRBV30 and TRBJ1-1 gives the whole variable domain SQTIHQWPATLVQPVGSPLSLECTVEGTSNPNLYWYRQAAGRGLQLLFYSVGIGQISSEVPQNLSASRPQDRQFILSSKKLLLSDSGFYLCASQGQLNTEAFFGQGTRLTVV.

The chain links TRBV5-1 to TRBJ2-3; TRBD2 aligns across 11 bases. Germline-derived CDR1 and CDR2 are SGHRS and YFSETQ. This CDR3 spans 17 amino acids. V lost 4 bases, J lost 1 base, and 8 bases stayed unmatched. CDR3 sequence reads: CASSPGGTSGGTDTQYF. The CDR3, as DNA: TGCGCCAGCAGCCCGGGAGGGACTAGCGGAGGCACAGATACGCAGTATTTT.

The gene calls are TRBV29-1 and TRBJ2-7; the match to TRBD2 covers 10 bases. The V and J ends lost 7 bases and 6 bases, in that order; junction bases with no gene match: 12. Germline CDR1 SQVTM, CDR2 ANQGSEA. This CDR3 region has 14 residues. The CDR3 loop is CSAMALAGEREQYF. The CDR3 DNA reads TGCAGCGCAATGGCGCTAGCGGGAGAACGCGAGCAGTACTTC.

To note about this clone: Other nucleotide sequences from this sample produce the same CDR3. V is TRBV5-4 and J is TRBJ2-5; 7 nucleotides agree with TRBD2. The CDR3 is made up of 13 amino acids. V lost 4 bases and J lost 2; bases outside the gene matches: 2. CDR1 and CDR2 from the germline V gene are SGHNT and YYREEE (reference sequence). Here the CDR3 DNA reads TGTGCCAGCAGCCCGGGGGGACAAGAGACCCAGTACTTC. It specifies CASSPGGQETQYF.

This chain uses TRBV25-1 with TRBJ2-1; possible D gene TRBD2, 5 bases. V lost 7 bases and J lost 4, with 8 bases in between. The CDR3 sequence is 12 residues long. The V gene's germline CDR1 is MGHDK and CDR2 SYGVNS. CDR3 loop: CASMRVYNEQFF. The CDR3 DNA reads TGTGCCAGCATGCGGGTGTACAATGAGCAGTTCTTC.

The V gene is TRBV6-4, the J gene TRBJ2-7; D not resolved. Per the germline V gene, CDR1 is MRHNA and CDR2 is SNTAGT. V was clipped by 0 bases and J by 4 bases, with 7 bases between them. The CDR3 is 13 residues long. CDR3 region: CASSDSKGYEQYF. Written as DNA, the CDR3 is TGTGCCAGCAGTGACTCGAAAGGTTACGAGCAGTACTTC.